These 4 T cell receptor beta chains share one sample of origin, sequenced in a study of shared clonotypes between healthy human individuals. The data were produced by immunoSEQ multiplex PCR, yet TCRdb's version contains in-frame clones alone and is incomplete. This table holds some 1,900,000 clones, about 95% found once. The naive CD8 fraction comprised CD45RO-negative cells positively selected for CCR7 and excluded terminally differentiated effector memory CD45RA+ cells. Sequenced material: naive CD8+ T cells sorted from blood. The origin of the receptors is a man between 18 and 35 years old in good health.

V and J are TRBV9 and TRBJ1-3; 8 bases map to TRBD1. The CDR3 sequence is 16 residues long. V dropped 7 bases and J dropped 2; count of bases not matched to a gene: 11. The germline gives CDR1 SGDLS, CDR2 YYNGEE. The CDR3 DNA reads TGTGCCAGCGGGCGGACAGGGAAGTATGCTGGAAACACCATATATTTT. This sequence encodes CASGRTGKYAGNTIYF. Together with reference TRBV9 and TRBJ1-3, the CDR3 gives the full variable domain: DSGVTQTPKHLITATGQRVTLRCSPRSGDLSVYWYQQSLDQGLQFLIQYYNGEERAKGNILERFSAQQFPDLHSELNLSSLELGDSALYFCASGRTGKYAGNTIYFGEGSWLTVV.

Details on this clone: The same CDR3 can be traced to other DNA sequences in this sample. The chain combines TRBV4-3 with TRBJ2-7; D not resolved. This CDR3 is built from 14 residues. From germline, CDR1 is LGHNA and CDR2 YSLEER. V was clipped by 0 bases and J by 0 bases, with 6 bases between them. CDR3 bases: TGCGCCAGCAGCCAAGACAGTGGCTCCTACGAGCAGTACTTC. Its protein product is CASSQDSGSYEQYF.

The chain carries TRBV7-8 and TRBJ2-2, with TRBD1 matching 7 bases. In germline, CDR1 is SGHVS, CDR2 FQNEAQ. The V gene end was trimmed by 1 base and the J gene end by 4 bases; junction bases not matched to a gene: 3. This CDR3 comprises 15 residues. CDR3 region: CASSLGQGSTGELFF. In DNA, the CDR3 is TGTGCCAGCAGCTTAGGACAGGGCTCCACCGGGGAGCTGTTTTTT. Full variable domain (missing parts from reference TRBV7-8 and TRBJ2-2): GAGVSQSPRYKVAKRGQDVALRCDPISGHVSLFWYQQALGQGPEFLTYFQNEAQLDKSGLPSDRFFAERPEGSVSTLKIQRTQQEDSAVYLCASSLGQGSTGELFFGEGSRLTVL.

This sequence joins TRBV4-1 and TRBJ2-3; the D is unclear. Trimming stripped 3 bases from V and 6 bases from J, with 7 bases between. The CDR3 covers 12 residues. Germline V gene sequence: CDR1 MGHRA, CDR2 YSYEKL. The CDR3 loop is CASSHSADTQYF. CDR3 sequence (DNA): TGCGCCAGCAGCCATTCAGCGGATACGCAGTATTTT.